The TCR beta chain under discussion was sequenced for a study of CD8 T cells in Susac syndrome. Notes on the study in general: The study admitted that it had a relatively small number of individuals in its TCR sequencing and HLA analysis.

Control patients had untreated stable or active relapsing-remitting multiple sclerosis by revised McDonald criteria. TEMRA cells were enriched by FACS, and CD4+ and CD8+ T cells were negatively isolated. A quantity of about 0.5 to 1 ug RNA underwent reverse transcription using random hexamers. A multiplex approach, immunoSEQ multiplex PCR, amplified TCR beta CDR3 across 54 Vbeta and 13 Jbeta. Each CDR3 protein is one row after TCRdb ran MiXCR on the immunoSEQ multiplex PCR reads. The repertoire includes approximately 180,000 distinct CDR3 sequences, approximately 93% of them detected once, and roughly 0.098% sits in the top ten. The CDR3 extends over 16 amino acids. V dropped 0 bases and J dropped 1 base, with 10 bases sitting between them. The V gene's germline CDR1 is SGHNT and CDR2 YYREEE (reference sequence). Points on this clonotype: Its antigen is unidentified.

The source material was CD4+ T cells from PBMCs. V usage is TRBV5-4 and J usage is TRBJ2-2, with a possible D match to TRBD1 (5 bases). The sequence came from a human donor with multiple sclerosis. The CDR3 here is CASSLGQPENTGELFF. Written as DNA, the CDR3 is TGTGCCAGCAGCTTGGGACAGCCGGAGAACACCGGGGAGCTGTTTTTT.